This T cell receptor (beta chain) was profiled in a study of OX40 agonist ivuxolimab in advanced cancers. Study background: An agonistic anti-OX40 (CD134) antibody, ivuxolimab, was used to treat the patients. Ivuxolimab doses were 0.01, 0.1, 0.3, 1.5, 3 or 10 mg/kg every 2 weeks. The dose-escalation group included hepatocellular carcinoma, melanoma, renal cell carcinoma and head and neck cancer. Age averaged around 58 years (range roughly 20 to 90), and around 78% were male.

Assay used: immunoSEQ multiplex PCR; TCRdb lists only in-frame clones, some missing. This sample yields around 140,000 clones, of which 90% are seen a single time; less than 1.1% belongs to the top ten. CDR3 length: 16 residues. CDR1 MNHEY and CDR2 SMNVEV come from the germline V gene (reference sequence). V gave up 3 bases and J gave up 5 bases, with 17 bases separating them. This specimen was CD4+ or CD8+ T cells sorted from blood, taken in a trial of the OX40 agonist ivuxolimab. The receptor was derived from an adult with an advanced solid tumor such as melanoma, head and neck, liver or kidney cancer. V usage is TRBV27 and J usage is TRBJ2-1; D may match TRBD1 or TRBD2 (7 bases each). The CDR3 reads CASSFWRGGTDNEQFF. CDR3 nucleotides: TGTGCCAGCAGTTTCTGGAGGGGAGGGACAGACAATGAGCAGTTCTTC.